The clone carrying this T cell receptor (beta chain) was recorded only once. The antigen remains undetermined. Other DNA sequences within the sample encode an identical CDR3. These data are taken from a study of shared clonotypes between healthy human individuals. The healthy adult donors were HIV-negative and reported no recent acute infections or vaccinations. A CD45RA+ naive subset and a CD45RA-negative memory subset were split from CD4+ cells. Germline V CDR1 and CDR2: LGHNA, YSLEER. The J segment lost 3 bases and the V segment lost 3 bases, leaving 3 bases of the junction unmatched. This CDR3 comprises 15 residues. In the source study's methods: ImmunoSEQ yielded junction-only sequences lacking quality scores, so filtering differed. Sequencing was performed with immunoSEQ multiplex PCR; in TCRdb, only in-frame clones are kept and a portion is missing. V and J calls and clone size follow that table, whereas D and trimming were derived from the DNA. The repertoire consists of 2 million to 2.5 million clones, with 85% to 95% occurring once and the leading ten covering around 0.13%.

Findings of the study overall: Researchers sampled only blood; tissue repertoires likely differ.

The rearrangement uses TRBV4-3 and TRBJ2-1; 9 bases line up with TRBD1. The sequenced sample consisted of naive CD4+ T cells sorted from blood. Stated subset: CD45RA+ positively selected. This TCR was recovered from a man aged 18 to 30 in good health. CDR3 in amino acids: CASSQGQGSYNEQFF. The CDR3 DNA follows: TGCGCCAGCAGCCAGGGACAGGGAAGCTACAATGAGCAGTTCTTC.